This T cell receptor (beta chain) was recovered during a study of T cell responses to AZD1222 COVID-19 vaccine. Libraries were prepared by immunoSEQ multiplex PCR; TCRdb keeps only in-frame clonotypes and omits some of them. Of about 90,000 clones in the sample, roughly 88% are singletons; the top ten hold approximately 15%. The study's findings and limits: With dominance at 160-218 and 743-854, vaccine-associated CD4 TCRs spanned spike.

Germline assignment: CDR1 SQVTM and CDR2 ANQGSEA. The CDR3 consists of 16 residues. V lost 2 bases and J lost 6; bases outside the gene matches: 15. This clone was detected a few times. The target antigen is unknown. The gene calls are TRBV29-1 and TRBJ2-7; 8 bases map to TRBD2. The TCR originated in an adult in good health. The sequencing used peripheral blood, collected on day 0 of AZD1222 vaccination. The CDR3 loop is CSVEWLSGTRGGEQYF. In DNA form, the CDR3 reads TGCAGCGTTGAATGGCTCTCCGGGACTAGGGGAGGCGAGCAGTACTTC.